A single TCR beta chain is shown here with its context. Its antigen is undetermined. The data originate from a study of PD-L1 blockade in urothelial cancer. Study at large: Patients commenced intravenous atezolizumab, 1,200 mg every 3 weeks, around 2014. At 3 weeks after treatment start (second dose) and again at 6 weeks, blood was analyzed.

Study observations and caveats: Where pretreatment blood TCR clonality fell below the median, better survival was predicted.

Deletions cut 7 bases from V and 10 bases from J, with 14 bases between. CDR3 size: 12 residues. The germline gives CDR1 MNHEY, CDR2 SVGAGI. A spike-in of synthetic TCR analog templates was added to each PCR. Libraries were prepared by immunoSEQ multiplex PCR; TCRdb keeps only in-frame clonotypes and omits some of them. Among 30,000 to 45,000 clones listed, around 82% were seen once. This TCR derives from a man in his fifties or sixties with urothelial cancer. The V and J genes are TRBV6-5 and TRBJ2-1; D gene ambiguous. The input for sequencing was PBMCs, taken around atezolizumab (anti-PD-L1) treatment. CDR3 bases: TGTGCCAGCACTCGGCTCTCCGGGGAGCAGTTCTTC. This sequence encodes CASTRLSGEQFF.